Presented here are 18 T cell receptor beta chains from one specimen sequenced in a study of CD8 T cells in ankylosing spondylitis. TCRdb recomputed calls from the 5' RACE reads with MiXCR, one row per CDR3 protein. The sample contains approximately 88,000 distinct CDR3 sequences, 8.5% to 9% of which appear only once. Sequenced input: blood, either unsorted or a sorted T cell fraction (not recorded which). The origin of the receptors is a male donor with ankylosing spondylitis or in good health (not recorded which).

Many counts were recorded for this clonotype. The chain links TRBV5-1 to TRBJ2-6; the D is unclear. The CDR3 contains 14 residues. The V end was cut by 1 base, the J end by 1 base, with 3 bases between. CDR1 is SGHRS and CDR2 is YFSETQ in the germline V gene. The DNA for the CDR3 is TGCGCCAGCAGCTTGCTGTCTGGGGCCAACGTCCTGACTTTC. Translated: CASSLLSGANVLTF.

This clonotype was found many times. The rearrangement links TRBV29-1 to TRBJ2-7; a possible D gene is TRBD1 (6 bases). This CDR3 region has 13 residues. V was pared by 1 base and J by 5 bases, with 12 bases between. Germline CDR1 reads SQVTM; CDR2 reads ANQGSEA. Here the CDR3 reads CSVEAGAGDEQYF. The DNA of the CDR3 is TGCAGCGTTGAAGCAGGGGCAGGGGACGAGCAGTACTTC.

This clonotype was recorded many times. The chain links TRBV20-1 to TRBJ2-3; D is uncertain. The CDR3 loop spans 13 amino acids. V dropped 0 bases and J dropped 3 bases, with 7 bases sitting between them. Per the germline V gene, CDR1 is DFQATT and CDR2 is SNEGSKA (reference sequence). CDR3: CSAREPPTDTQYF. CDR3 DNA: TGCAGTGCTAGAGAGCCCCCGACAGATACGCAGTATTTT.

This clonotype was recorded at least ten times. The chain recombines TRBV25-1 with TRBJ2-5, with 7 bases lining up with TRBD2. CDR3 size: 15 residues. Germline assignment: CDR1 MGHDK and CDR2 SYGVNS. Trimming at V came to 8 bases and at J to 5 bases, leaving 14 bases not matched to a gene. CDR3 bases: TGTGCCAGCGGGGGTCGGGGGGTAGCGAAGGAGACCCAGTACTTC. Its translation: CASGGRGVAKETQYF.

This clonotype came up many times. This chain uses TRBV20-1 with TRBJ2-5, with TRBD2 matching 10 bases. The CDR3 runs to 17 residues. Germline V gives CDR1 DFQATT, CDR2 SNEGSKA (reference sequence). The V and J ends lost 0 bases and 5 bases, in that order; junction bases with no gene match: 12. This CDR3 reads CSARDPASGGLAETQYF. The CDR3 DNA sequence: TGCAGTGCTAGAGATCCAGCTAGCGGGGGTCTTGCGGAGACCCAGTACTTC.

This clonotype was seen at least ten times. The chain combines TRBV12-3 or TRBV12-4 with TRBJ1-1; 8 bases agree with TRBD1. J was trimmed by 1 base and V by 6 bases; bases with no gene match: 7. The CDR3 is 15 amino acids. CDR3 DNA sequence: TGTGCCAGCAGAAAAACAGGGGGTTGGAACACTGAAGCTTTCTTT. Protein product: CASRKTGGWNTEAFF.

The V gene is TRBV6-1, the J gene TRBJ2-1, with 13 bases that match TRBD2. CDR1 and CDR2 from the germline V gene are MNHNS and SASEGT. This CDR3 has 17 residues. Losses at the gene ends were 4 bases for V and 3 bases for J; bases not matched to a gene: 6. The CDR3 sequence: CASSGGTSGDLYNEQFF. The CDR3 bases are TGTGCCAGCAGTGGGGGGACTAGCGGGGACCTCTACAATGAGCAGTTCTTC.

This clonotype was picked up a small number of times. This chain joins TRBV7-9 and TRBJ2-7; D possibly corresponds to TRBD1 (6 bases). Germline V CDR1 and CDR2: SEHNR, FQNEAQ (reference sequence). V shed 4 bases and J shed 4 bases, with 14 bases lying between them. The CDR3 has 14 residues. The CDR3 DNA reads as TGTGCCAGCAGCTCCGGACAGTCGGGTTACGAGCAGTACTTC. Translated: CASSSGQSGYEQYF. Drawing the rest from reference TRBV7-9 and TRBJ2-7, the complete variable domain is DTGVSQNPRHKITKRGQNVTFRCDPISEHNRLYWYRQTLGQGPEFLTYFQNEAQLEKSRLLSDRFSAERPKGSFSTLEIQRTEQGDSAMYLCASSSGQSGYEQYFGPGTRLTVT.

In this sample, this clonotype turned up many times. This chain connects TRBV5-5 to TRBJ1-1, with 7 bases identical to TRBD1. CDR3 length: 15 amino acids. CDR1 SGHKS and CDR2 YYEKEE come from the germline V gene (reference sequence). Germline trimming cut 4 bases from V and 7 bases from J; bases unmatched to any gene: 13. CDR3 coding DNA: TGTGCCAGCAGCACCAACTCCGGGACAGCTATTGAAGCTTTCTTT. Encoded protein: CASSTNSGTAIEAFF.

This clonotype came up many times. The gene calls are TRBV29-1 and TRBJ1-2; D might be TRBD1 (5 bases). The CDR3 is made up of 14 amino acids. CDR1 and CDR2 from the germline V gene are SQVTM and ANQGSEA. Trimming cost V 0 bases and J 2 bases, with 10 bases left between them. This CDR3 reads CSVEDWGDNYGYTF. DNA for the CDR3: TGCAGCGTTGAAGATTGGGGGGACAACTATGGCTACACCTTC. The whole variable domain, filled in from reference TRBV29-1 and TRBJ1-2, reads SAVISQKPSRDICQRGTSLTIQCQVDSQVTMMFWYRQQPGQSLTLIATANQGSEATYESGFVIDKFPISRPNLTFSTLTVSNMSPEDSSIYLCSVEDWGDNYGYTFGSGTRLTVV.

There are a few counts of this clonotype. V gene TRBV7-8 combines with J gene TRBJ2-1; 11 nucleotides agree with TRBD2. CDR3 length: 17 amino acids. With 4 bases clipped from V and 0 bases from J, the junction kept 5 bases outside the gene matches. CDR1 and CDR2 from the germline V gene are SGHVS and FQNEAQ. CDR3 sequence reads: CASSSTLAGGSYNEQFF. In DNA, the CDR3 is TGTGCCAGCAGCTCGACCCTAGCGGGGGGCTCCTACAATGAGCAGTTCTTC.

This clonotype occurred many times. V is TRBV27 and J is TRBJ2-3; maybe TRBD2 (6 bases). The CDR3 has 16 amino acids. V lost 4 bases, J lost 3 bases, and 17 bases lay in between. The germline gives CDR1 MNHEY, CDR2 SMNVEV (reference sequence). CDR3 residues: CASSSPGVHSTDTQYF. DNA for the CDR3: TGTGCCAGCAGTTCCCCGGGGGTACACTCTACAGATACGCAGTATTTT.

This clonotype has at least ten counts. J is TRBJ2-7 and V is TRBV28; TRBD1 aligns across 10 bases. With 5 bases clipped from V and 2 bases from J, the junction kept 6 bases outside the gene matches. Germline V gene sequence: CDR1 MDHEN, CDR2 SYDVKM. The CDR3 has 15 amino acids. The CDR3 DNA sequence: TGTGCCAGCAGTCGCGGGACAGGGGAGGCCTACGAGCAGTACTTC. Translation: CASSRGTGEAYEQYF.

This clonotype turned up a few times. The genes are TRBV6-4 and TRBJ2-5, with TRBD1 identical over 8 bases. The CDR3 contains 16 residues. The ends lost 5 bases at V and 0 bases at J; junction bases unmatched: 8. Germline V gives CDR1 MRHNA, CDR2 SNTAGT. CDR3 sequence: CASSNWRTGYQETQYF. DNA of the CDR3: TGTGCCAGCAGTAATTGGAGGACAGGGTACCAAGAGACCCAGTACTTC.

About this clonotype: One junction end does not reproduce the germline sequence, and a read error may be involved. This chain links TRBV20-1 with TRBJ2-5; D is perhaps TRBD1 or TRBD2 (5 bases each). This CDR3 contains 13 residues. CDR1 is DFQATT and CDR2 is SNEGSKA in the germline V gene (reference sequence). Here the CDR3 DNA reads TGCAATGTAGAGGGCCGATACCAAGGGACCAAGTACTTC. Translating gives CNVEGRYQGTKYF.

This clonotype has at least ten counts. The chain employs TRBV5-6 and TRBJ2-5; D ambiguous. Germline V gives CDR1 SGHDT, CDR2 YYEEEE. V was clipped by 0 bases and J by 5 bases, with 5 bases between them. There are 12 residues in the CDR3. The CDR3 bases are TGTGCCAGCAGCTTGGGTGCGGAGACCCAGTACTTC. Translating it yields CASSLGAETQYF.

This clonotype came up many times. The rearrangement uses TRBV4-2 and TRBJ2-1; no clear D gene. Germline V gives CDR1 LGHNA, CDR2 YNFKEQ. The V end was cut by 0 bases, the J end by 8 bases, with 11 bases between. This CDR3 contains 14 residues. The CDR3 region is CASSQEKPIDEQFF. In nucleotides, the CDR3 is TGTGCCAGCAGCCAAGAAAAACCCATAGATGAGCAGTTCTTC.

The genes are TRBV7-2 and TRBJ2-7; no clear D gene. The CDR3 is 12 residues long. V was shortened by 0 bases and J by 6 bases, with 6 bases between the two germline ends. Germline V gene sequence: CDR1 SGHTA, CDR2 FQGNSA. CDR3 amino acids: CASSLAVGEQYF. The CDR3 bases are TGTGCCAGCAGCTTAGCGGTGGGCGAGCAGTACTTC.